Below are 9 T cell receptor beta chains sequenced from a single sample in a study of OX40 agonist ivuxolimab in advanced cancers. The data were produced by immunoSEQ multiplex PCR, yet TCRdb's version contains in-frame clones alone and is incomplete. This sample has tens of thousands of clones, with 88% found just once. Sequenced here: CD4+ or CD8+ T cells sorted from blood, sampled in a trial of the OX40 agonist ivuxolimab. Receptors originate from an adult with an advanced solid tumor such as melanoma, head and neck, liver or kidney cancer.

About this clone: At one of its ends the junction is not consistent with the germline gene, which may arise from a read error. V gene TRBV9 combines with J gene TRBJ1-2; D is possibly TRBD1 (6 bases). The CDR3 runs to 15 residues. Germline V gives CDR1 SGDLS, CDR2 YYNGEE. In DNA form, the CDR3 reads TGTGCCAGCAGCGTTTCTGTTTCAGGGGTCCCCTTCTACATCTTC. It is translated as CASSVSVSGVPFYIF.

J is TRBJ2-5 and V is TRBV2, with 7 bases matching TRBD1. The V segment lost 2 bases and the J segment 1 base; nucleotides outside the gene matches: 4. The CDR3 length is 15 residues. In germline, CDR1 is SNHLY, CDR2 FYNNEI. The CDR3 loop is CASSETGVGQETQYF. The CDR3 nucleotides read TGTGCCAGCAGTGAAACAGGGGTGGGCCAAGAGACCCAGTACTTC.

This clone is labeled as medium-sized. V usage is TRBV7-6 and J usage is TRBJ1-6; D unresolved. This CDR3 comprises 11 residues. Between the trimmed V and J ends, which lost 1 base and 15 bases, there was a span of 7 bases. Germline V gene lookup returns CDR1 SGHVS and CDR2 FNYEAQ. The CDR3 DNA reads TGTGCCAGCAGCTTAGGGCCAGACCTCCACTTT. It yields the protein CASSLGPDLHF.

This chain connects TRBV5-4 to TRBJ2-1, with 8 bases identical to TRBD2. The germline gives CDR1 SGHNT, CDR2 YYREEE (reference sequence). V dropped 5 bases and J dropped 5; count of bases not matched to a gene: 6. The length of the CDR3 is 14 residues. The CDR3 DNA reads as TGTGCCAGCAGTTCGGGGGGGGCCAACAATGAGCAGTTCTTC. Its translation: CASSSGGANNEQFF.

The chain joins TRBV28 to TRBJ1-4; D is perhaps TRBD1 (5 bases). The germline CDR1 and CDR2 sequences are MDHEN and SYDVKM. Trimming cost V 6 bases and J 2 bases, with 16 bases left between them. This CDR3 is built from 16 residues. CDR3 in DNA: TGTGCCAGCAGCCTACTGGGACTCGGGACTAATGAAAAACTGTTTTTT. Protein product: CASSLLGLGTNEKLFF.

CDR3 residues: CASSSVGFSNTEAFF. CDR3 in DNA: TGTGCCAGCAGTTCCGTAGGGTTTTCGAACACTGAAGCTTTCTTT. This sequence joins TRBV28 and TRBJ1-1; D is unresolved. Germline V gives CDR1 MDHEN, CDR2 SYDVKM. This CDR3 is 15 amino acids long. Between the trimmed V and J ends, which lost 4 bases and 1 base, there was a span of 13 bases.

This sequence joins TRBV6-1 and TRBJ2-7; D gene uncertain. Germline V CDR1 and CDR2: MNHNS, SASEGT. The CDR3 extends over 11 amino acids. V was pared by 5 bases and J by 6 bases, with 8 bases between. As DNA, the CDR3 is TGTGCCAGCAGTTACGGGTCCGAGCAGTACTTC. Encoded protein: CASSYGSEQYF.

The genes are TRBV9 and TRBJ2-1, with D hard to call. The ends were cut back, 0 bases at V and 9 bases at J, with 13 bases in the middle. CDR1 and CDR2 (germline): SGDLS, YYNGEE. The CDR3 runs to 14 residues. The CDR3, as DNA: TGTGCCAGCAGCGTAGCCGACGGACGGGTTGAGCAGTTCTTC. It translates to CASSVADGRVEQFF.

V is TRBV21-1 and J is TRBJ2-5; the table's TRBD1 call for D was not verified on the DNA. TRBV21-1 corresponds to a pseudogene. The CDR3 is 18 amino acids. CDR3 residues: CASSKGRQDRAVRETQYF. For the CDR3, the DNA is TGTGCCAGCAGCAAAGGTAGGCAGGACAGGGCCGTCCGGGAGACCCAGTACTTC.